A single sample gave rise to the 3 T cell receptor beta chains below, sequenced in a study of response to subunit inactivated influenza vaccine. TCRdb fed the RT-PCR reads into MiXCR, producing one record per CDR3 protein. Of around 480,000 distinct CDR3 sequences listed, 16% are singletons. The source material was CD4+ T cells sorted from PBMCs, sampled roughly 24 months after vaccination. Receptor source: a man in his fifties or sixties who received an inactivated influenza vaccine.

Many counts were recorded for this clonotype. This chain connects TRBV29-1 to TRBJ2-1; possibly TRBD2 for D (6 bases). The CDR3 loop spans 15 amino acids. Trimming removed 3 bases from V and 3 bases from J, with 15 bases in between. Germline CDR1 and CDR2: SQVTM and ANQGSEA. The CDR3 here is CSVDGGPRGYNEQFF. The CDR3 region has the DNA TGCAGCGTTGACGGGGGACCTAGGGGCTACAATGAGCAGTTCTTC.

V and J are TRBV12-3 or TRBV12-4 and TRBJ1-2, with a weak D call TRBD1 (6 bases). The CDR3 has 15 residues. Deletions cut 5 bases from V and 2 bases from J, with 15 bases between. The CDR3 DNA is TGTGCCAGCAGTCCAGGACAGCTTCTAAACTATGGCTACACCTTC. It specifies CASSPGQLLNYGYTF.

There are a few counts of this clonotype. V gene TRBV4-1 combines with J gene TRBJ2-1; a weak D match, TRBD1 (6 bases). Between the trimmed V and J ends, which lost 0 bases and 0 bases, there was a span of 9 bases. Germline lookup yields CDR1 MGHRA and CDR2 YSYEKL. This CDR3 contains 16 residues. CDR3 bases: TGCGCCAGCAGCCAAGATCGAGGGGGCTCCTACAATGAGCAGTTCTTC. This translates into CASSQDRGGSYNEQFF.